These 17 T cell receptor beta chains originate from one sample sequenced in a study of blood T cell repertoires in COVID-19 (dated by TCRdb to about 2020). Receptor libraries were prepared by the immunoSEQ multiplex PCR assay. This is the immuneACCESS table as TCRdb keeps it, with only in-frame sequences that have V and J called. A part of the clones is gone; compared with another copy, unresolved V genes explain less than half, and the rest is unexplained. This sample lists about 140,000 clones; 65% to 80% were detected once. The top ten clones comprise over 10% of the sample. Sample: peripheral blood. The source is a man older than 75 with acute or convalescent COVID-19.

The chain links TRBV7-2 to TRBJ2-5; maybe TRBD2 (5 bases). CDR1 SGHTA and CDR2 FQGNSA come from the germline V gene. The CDR3 is 15 residues long. Trimming stripped 5 bases from V and 5 bases from J, with 18 bases between. CDR3 DNA sequence: TGTGCCAGCAGCATATCTACTAGTTTTCGGGAGACCCAGTACTTC. It encodes CASSISTSFRETQYF.

The rearrangement uses TRBV5-5 and TRBJ1-1; D call uncertain. From germline, CDR1 is SGHKS and CDR2 YYEKEE (reference sequence). Trimming cost V 0 bases and J 4 bases, with 7 bases left between them. CDR3 size: 13 residues. The chain's CDR3 is CASSLAAGTEAFF. CDR3 nucleotides: TGTGCCAGCAGCTTGGCCGCGGGCACTGAAGCTTTCTTT. The entire variable domain, with the rest obtained from reference TRBV5-5 and TRBJ1-1, is as follows: DAGVTQSPTHLIKTRGQQVTLRCSPISGHKSVSWYQQVLGQGPQFIFQYYEKEERGRGNFPDRFSARQFPNYSSELNVNALLLGDSALYLCASSLAAGTEAFFGQGTRLTVV.

The chain recombines TRBV7-3 with TRBJ2-5, with 8 bases lining up with TRBD1. The junction had 8 bases not matched to a gene; V was cut back by 5 bases and J by 0 bases. The CDR3 runs 16 residues. Germline CDR1 and CDR2: SGHTA and FQGTGA. The CDR3 DNA sequence: TGTGCCAGCAGCCCGGTCCAGGGGGCGTACCAAGAGACCCAGTACTTC. It translates to CASSPVQGAYQETQYF.

A few counts support this clone. The genes are TRBV6-2 or TRBV6-3 and TRBJ1-2; D unresolved. This CDR3 spans 13 amino acids. Looked up from germline, CDR1 is MNHEY and CDR2 is SVGEGT. V was cut by 5 bases and J by 0 bases, with 7 bases left in between. The DNA for the CDR3 is TGTGCCAGCAGTCTTACAGCTAACTATGGCTACACCTTC. Translated, it gives CASSLTANYGYTF.

V and J are TRBV6-5 and TRBJ1-5; D is unclear. This CDR3 is built from 15 residues. V was cut by 6 bases and J by 0 bases, with 12 bases left in between. CDR1 is MNHEY, CDR2 SVGAGI, per germline. The chain's CDR3 is CASRPGFGSNQPQHF. In DNA form, the CDR3 reads TGTGCCAGCAGGCCGGGATTTGGTAGCAATCAGCCCCAGCATTTT.

The V call is TRBV5-6, the J call TRBJ1-5; D remains ambiguous. The V gene lost 4 bases and the J gene lost 1 base, with 15 bases spanning the gap. The germline V gene has CDR1 SGHDT and CDR2 YYEEEE. This CDR3 has 16 residues. The CDR3 DNA reads as TGTGCCAGCAGCCGATGGGCCGCAGGAAGCAATCAGCCCCAGCATTTT. It is translated as CASSRWAAGSNQPQHF.

The V and J genes are TRBV2 and TRBJ1-2; D is ambiguous. CDR1 is SNHLY and CDR2 is FYNNEI in the germline V gene. Trimming stripped 7 bases from V and 8 bases from J, with 14 bases between. CDR3 length: 12 residues. CDR3: CASNERSWGYTF. Here the CDR3 DNA reads TGTGCCAGCAATGAGAGATCCTGGGGCTACACCTTC.

The CDR3 loop is CASSFYPSGTNTEAFF. The DNA for the CDR3 is TGCGCCAGCAGCTTCTATCCGTCCGGTACGAACACTGAAGCTTTCTTT. This chain uses TRBV5-1 with TRBJ1-1; D is uncertain. The germline V gene encodes CDR1 SGHRS and CDR2 YFSETQ. Deletions cut 2 bases from V and 1 base from J, with 15 bases between. The CDR3 extends over 16 amino acids.

This sequence joins TRBV3-1 (or the pseudogene TRBV3-2) and TRBJ2-1; D is unclear. V was clipped by 9 bases and J by 0 bases, with 9 bases between them. Germline V CDR1 and CDR2: LGHDT, YNNKEL (reference sequence). This CDR3 comprises 13 residues. For the CDR3, the DNA is TGTGCCAGTTCAGGAAGCTCCTACAATGAGCAGTTCTTC. Its translation: CASSGSSYNEQFF.

This clone was found a few times. The chain recombines TRBV3-1 (or the pseudogene TRBV3-2) with TRBJ2-7; D unclear. CDR1 is LGHDT and CDR2 is YNNKEL in the germline V gene (reference sequence). V was trimmed by 7 bases and J by 2 bases, leaving 15 bases between them. The CDR3 is 14 amino acids. The CDR3 loop is CASIGSANPYEQYF. CDR3 bases: TGTGCCAGCATCGGGTCGGCGAACCCCTACGAGCAGTACTTC.

The chain carries TRBV4-3 and TRBJ2-3; a weak D match, TRBD1 (5 bases). Germline V gene sequence: CDR1 LGHNA, CDR2 YSLEER. This CDR3 region has 15 residues. V lost 4 bases and J lost 2, with 13 bases in between. CDR3 sequence reads: CASSRDRRHTDTQYF. CDR3 in DNA: TGCGCCAGCAGCCGAGACAGAAGACACACAGATACGCAGTATTTT.

This chain connects TRBV19 to TRBJ1-5, with D unresolved. V was pared by 3 bases and J by 1 base, with 7 bases between. The CDR3 has 14 amino acids. The germline CDR1 and CDR2 sequences are LNHDA and SQIVND (reference sequence). Here the CDR3 reads CASSIPGSNQPQHF. CDR3 in DNA: TGTGCCAGTAGTATCCCGGGAAGCAATCAGCCCCAGCATTTT. Looking up the rest from reference TRBV19 and TRBJ1-5 gives the full variable domain: DGGITQSPKYLFRKEGQNVTLSCEQNLNHDAMYWYRQDPGQGLRLIYYSQIVNDFQKGDIAEGYSVSREKKESFPLTVTSAQKNPTAFYLCASSIPGSNQPQHFGDGTRLSIL.

The chain uses TRBV11-2 and TRBJ2-7; 9 bases align to TRBD1. The J segment lost 6 bases and the V segment lost 4 bases, leaving 10 bases of the junction unmatched. The CDR3 totals 15 residues. The germline V gene has CDR1 SGHAT and CDR2 FQNNGV. Here the CDR3 DNA reads TGTGCCAGCAGCTCCACCCGGGACAGGGTGTCCGAGCAGTACTTC. It is translated as CASSSTRDRVSEQYF.

This clone was picked up a small number of times. The V call is TRBV18, the J call TRBJ1-5; possibly TRBD1 for D (6 bases). The CDR3 runs 15 residues. V lost 0 bases and J lost 4, with 10 bases in between. In germline, CDR1 is KGHSH, CDR2 LQKENI. CDR3 sequence (DNA): TGTGCCAGCTCACCACCGGGGGACACTAATCAGCCCCAGCATTTT. This translates into CASSPPGDTNQPQHF.

This sequence joins TRBV7-9 and TRBJ1-2; maybe TRBD1 (5 bases). Trimming pared 3 bases from V and 6 bases from J, leaving 11 bases between. The CDR3 extends over 13 amino acids. Germline assignment: CDR1 SEHNR and CDR2 FQNEAQ (reference sequence). CDR3 nucleotides: TGTGCCAGCAGCTTTTGGGAGGGGAATGGCTACACCTTC. Translated: CASSFWEGNGYTF.

The rearrangement links TRBV19 to TRBJ2-1, with 8 bases matching TRBD2. Per germline, CDR1 LNHDA and CDR2 SQIVND (reference sequence). The V and J ends lost 5 bases and 1 base, in that order; junction bases with no gene match: 10. CDR3 length: 17 residues. The CDR3 nucleotides read TGTGCCAGTAGTCCTTTACTAGCGGTCGGTTCCTACAATGAGCAGTTCTTC. This codes for CASSPLLAVGSYNEQFF.

The J gene is TRBJ1-2, the V gene TRBV6-5; tentative D call: TRBD1 (6 bases). Trimming shortened V by 5 bases and J by 4 bases, and 17 bases separated the two germline ends. This CDR3 is 15 amino acids long. Germline V CDR1 and CDR2: MNHEY, SVGAGI. The DNA for the CDR3 is TGTGCCAGCAGTCCGACACAGGGTCCGAGCTATGGCTACACCTTC. As protein: CASSPTQGPSYGYTF.